This T cell receptor (beta chain) was documented in a study of OX40 agonist ivuxolimab in advanced cancers. Study results and caveats: Expanded clones were, on average, more numerous in CD8+ T cells than in CD4+.

On this clone itself: Antigen: not known.

Germline loops: CDR1 MNHEY, CDR2 SMNVEV (reference sequence). The CDR3 consists of 15 residues. V lost 1 base and J lost 7; bases outside the gene matches: 3. Generated by immunoSEQ multiplex PCR, the TCRdb table keeps only in-frame clones and is missing some. The profile shows some 50,000 clones, roughly 79% of them singletons. The clonotype comes from an adult with an advanced solid tumor such as melanoma, head and neck, liver or kidney cancer. V usage is TRBV27 and J usage is TRBJ2-1; TRBD2 agrees at 11 bases. Sequenced here: CD4+ or CD8+ T cells sorted from blood, sampled in a trial of the OX40 agonist ivuxolimab. The CDR3 spells CASSLLAGGFNEQFF. The DNA of the CDR3 is TGTGCCAGCAGTTTATTAGCGGGGGGGTTTAATGAGCAGTTCTTC.